This T cell receptor beta chain was obtained from a study of regulatory T cells in long-lasting Graves disease. Between the trimmed V and J ends, which lost 4 bases and 1 base, there was a span of 25 bases. The V gene's germline CDR1 is SGHAT and CDR2 FQNNGV. The CDR3 sequence is 19 residues long. As for time point: newly diagnosed GD, antithyroid drugs for less than 3 months. PBMC-extracted RNA yielded the TCR library. CDR3-region Arm-PCR and iRepertoire HTBI primers produced the TCR beta libraries. TCRdb called the multiplex PCR reads again in MiXCR, with one record for every CDR3 protein. The sample includes fewer than 650,000 distinct CDR3 sequences, more than 15% of them seen just once. This same sample was also part of a study on T cells in Graves' hyperthyroidism and ophthalmopathy.

The chain has TRBV11-2 and TRBJ2-5, with a tentative D call TRBD1 (6 bases). The source was peripheral blood mononuclear cells (PBMCs), collected at new diagnosis, from a patient treated with antithyroid drugs. The receptor was derived from a man younger than 35 with Graves disease. In DNA, the CDR3 is TGTGCCAGCAGCTCTATGTGGGTCATAGGGGGTGGGTCCCAAGAGACCCAGTACTTC. Protein sequence: CASSSMWVIGGGSQETQYF.